The 11 T cell receptor beta chains below were found in one sample sequenced in a study of shared clonotypes between healthy human individuals. The protocol was immunoSEQ multiplex PCR, while the TCRdb copy is restricted to in-frame clones and leaves out a portion. Found here are about 230,000 clones, about 69% of them singletons; the top ten hold roughly 11%. Input material: memory CD4+ T cells sorted from blood. The subset denotes: CD45RA-negative fraction. These receptor sequences come from a man aged 25 to 40 in good health.

The chain combines TRBV5-5 with TRBJ2-3, with TRBD2 as a possible D gene (6 bases). The CDR3 covers 14 residues. Deletions cut 5 bases from V and 1 base from J, with 11 bases between. CDR1 and CDR2 (germline): SGHKS, YYEKEE (reference sequence). The CDR3 nucleotides are TGTGCCAGCAGTTCCGGGACTGGCACAGATACGCAGTATTTT. Protein product: CASSSGTGTDTQYF.

This clone was observed a few times. The V gene is TRBV10-1, the J gene TRBJ2-3; possibly TRBD1 for D (5 bases). The germline CDR1 and CDR2 sequences are WNHNN and SYGVQD (reference sequence). The V end lost 4 bases, the J end lost 0 bases, and 11 bases lay between the germline ends. This CDR3 has 15 residues. The CDR3, as DNA: TGCGCCAGCAGTGGCCCGTCAGGGAGCACAGATACGCAGTATTTT. Its protein product is CASSGPSGSTDTQYF.

This sequence joins TRBV7-9 and TRBJ1-5; D uncertain. The germline CDR1 and CDR2 sequences are SEHNR and FQNEAQ (reference sequence). Trimming removed 5 bases from V and 4 bases from J, with 12 bases in between. The CDR3 sequence is 14 residues long. The CDR3 reads CASSLIGPNQPQHF. CDR3 in DNA: TGTGCCAGCAGCCTCATTGGCCCTAATCAGCCCCAGCATTTT.

The V and J genes are TRBV6-1 and TRBJ1-1; D unresolved. The CDR3 runs 13 residues. Trimming cost V 1 base and J 11 bases, with 14 bases left between them. From germline, CDR1 is MNHNS and CDR2 SASEGT. CDR3 in amino acids: CASSEVVLMVAFF. The CDR3 nucleotides read TGTGCCAGCAGTGAAGTCGTCCTCATGGTCGCTTTCTTT.

This clone was seen at least ten times. The chain employs TRBV5-1 and TRBJ2-2; D may be TRBD1 or TRBD2 (5 bases each). Trimming stripped 2 bases from V and 0 bases from J, with 14 bases between. This CDR3 spans 17 amino acids. CDR1 and CDR2 (germline): SGHRS, YFSETQ. The CDR3 sequence is CASSFAGKGANTGELFF. CDR3 in DNA: TGCGCCAGCAGCTTCGCGGGTAAAGGGGCGAACACCGGGGAGCTGTTTTTT.

This clone was recorded a few times. This chain uses TRBV6-6 with TRBJ2-5, with 8 bases matching TRBD1. This CDR3 spans 16 amino acids. The germline gives CDR1 MNHNY, CDR2 SVGAGI (reference sequence). Unmatched junction bases numbered 10, after V lost 2 bases and J lost 5 bases. The CDR3 nucleotides read TGTGCCAGCAGTTACCCTCGGGACAGGTGGGGTGAGACCCAGTACTTC. Translated: CASSYPRDRWGETQYF.

The chain carries TRBV6-5 and TRBJ2-3; the D is unclear. The CDR3 is made up of 12 amino acids. Trimming took off 5 bases at V and 3 bases at J, with 6 bases between the two ends. Germline V CDR1 and CDR2: MNHEY, SVGAGI. The CDR3, as DNA: TGTGCCAGCAGTCGCGAGACAGATACGCAGTATTTT. Residues: CASSRETDTQYF.

CDR3 coding DNA: TGCAGTGCTCGGGTGGTTGAGACCCAGTACTTC. Translation gives CSARVVETQYF. The genes are TRBV20-1 and TRBJ2-5, with D hard to call. The CDR3 has 11 amino acids. Germline lookup yields CDR1 DFQATT and CDR2 SNEGSKA (reference sequence). Trimming took 5 bases from V and 5 from J, leaving 9 bases between them.

The V call is TRBV19, the J call TRBJ2-7, with D tentatively TRBD2 (6 bases). The V gene lost 4 bases and the J gene lost 6 bases, with 13 bases spanning the gap. The CDR3 is made up of 13 amino acids. Germline-derived CDR1 and CDR2 are LNHDA and SQIVND (reference sequence). This CDR3 is CASSTIPGAEQYF. CDR3 bases: TGTGCCAGTAGTACAATACCGGGAGCCGAGCAGTACTTC.

The genes are TRBV10-3 and TRBJ1-5; D uncertain. CDR3 length: 11 residues. Per germline, CDR1 ENHRY and CDR2 SYGVKD. V lost 10 bases to trimming and J lost 11 bases, with 15 bases between them. The CDR3 coding sequence is TGTGCCACCTTCTCGGGCGAAGCCCAGCATTTT. It is translated as CATFSGEAQHF.

This chain connects TRBV5-5 to TRBJ1-1; D is uncertain. From germline, CDR1 is SGHKS and CDR2 YYEKEE (reference sequence). V lost 0 bases to trimming and J lost 10 bases, with 19 bases between them. The CDR3 contains 15 residues. CDR3 sequence reads: CASSLGQSRMSSAFF. CDR3 nucleotides: TGTGCCAGCAGCTTGGGCCAATCCCGGATGAGTTCAGCTTTCTTT. Full variable domain (remainder filled in from reference TRBV5-5 and TRBJ1-1): DAGVTQSPTHLIKTRGQQVTLRCSPISGHKSVSWYQQVLGQGPQFIFQYYEKEERGRGNFPDRFSARQFPNYSSELNVNALLLGDSALYLCASSLGQSRMSSAFFGQGTRLTVV.